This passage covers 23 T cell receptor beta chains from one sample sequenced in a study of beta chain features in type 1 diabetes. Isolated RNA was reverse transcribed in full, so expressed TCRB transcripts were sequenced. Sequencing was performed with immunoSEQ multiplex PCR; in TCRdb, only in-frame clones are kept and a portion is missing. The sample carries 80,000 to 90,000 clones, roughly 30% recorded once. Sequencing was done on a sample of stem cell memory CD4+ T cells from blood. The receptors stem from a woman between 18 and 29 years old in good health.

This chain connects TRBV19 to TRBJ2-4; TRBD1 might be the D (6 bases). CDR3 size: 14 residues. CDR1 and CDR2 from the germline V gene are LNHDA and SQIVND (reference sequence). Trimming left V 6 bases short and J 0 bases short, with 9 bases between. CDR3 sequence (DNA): TGTGCCAGTAGGCAGGGGTTAGCCAAAAACATTCAGTACTTC. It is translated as CASRQGLAKNIQYF. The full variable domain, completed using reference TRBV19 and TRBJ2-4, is DGGITQSPKYLFRKEGQNVTLSCEQNLNHDAMYWYRQDPGQGLRLIYYSQIVNDFQKGDIAEGYSVSREKKESFPLTVTSAQKNPTAFYLCASRQGLAKNIQYFGAGTRLSVL.

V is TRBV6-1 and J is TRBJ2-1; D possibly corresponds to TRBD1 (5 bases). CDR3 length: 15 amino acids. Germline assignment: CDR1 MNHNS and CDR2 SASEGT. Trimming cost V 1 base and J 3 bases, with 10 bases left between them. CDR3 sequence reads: CASSEVGAGYNEQFF. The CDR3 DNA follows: TGTGCCAGCAGTGAAGTTGGGGCAGGCTACAATGAGCAGTTCTTC.

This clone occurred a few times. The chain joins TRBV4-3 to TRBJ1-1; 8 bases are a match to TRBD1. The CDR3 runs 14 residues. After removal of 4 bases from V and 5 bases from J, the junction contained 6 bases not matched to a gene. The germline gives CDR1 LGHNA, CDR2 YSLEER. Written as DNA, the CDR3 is TGCGCCAGCAGCCTCGGACAGGGAGGGACTGAAGCTTTCTTT. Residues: CASSLGQGGTEAFF.

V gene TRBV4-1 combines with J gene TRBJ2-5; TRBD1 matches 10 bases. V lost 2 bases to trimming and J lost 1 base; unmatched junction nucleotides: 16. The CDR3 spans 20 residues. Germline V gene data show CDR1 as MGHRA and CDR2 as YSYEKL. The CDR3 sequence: CASSQFPGQGLHLLQETQYF. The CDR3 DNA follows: TGCGCCAGCAGCCAATTTCCGGGACAGGGGCTTCACTTACTCCAAGAGACCCAGTACTTC.

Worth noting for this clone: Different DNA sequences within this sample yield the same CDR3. The CDR3 reads CASSSDRNTEAFF. As DNA, the CDR3 is TGTGCCAGCAGCTCGGACAGAAACACTGAAGCTTTCTTT. The chain employs TRBV7-2 and TRBJ1-1, with D tentatively TRBD1 (6 bases). In germline, CDR1 is SGHTA, CDR2 FQGNSA. Trimming left V 4 bases short and J 2 bases short, with 8 bases between. CDR3 length equals 13 residues.

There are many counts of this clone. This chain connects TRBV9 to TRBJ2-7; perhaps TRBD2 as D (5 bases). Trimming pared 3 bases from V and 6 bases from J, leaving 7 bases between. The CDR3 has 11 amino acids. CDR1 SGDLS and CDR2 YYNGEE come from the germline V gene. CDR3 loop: CASSAGGEQYF. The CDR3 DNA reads TGTGCCAGCAGCGCAGGAGGCGAGCAGTACTTC.

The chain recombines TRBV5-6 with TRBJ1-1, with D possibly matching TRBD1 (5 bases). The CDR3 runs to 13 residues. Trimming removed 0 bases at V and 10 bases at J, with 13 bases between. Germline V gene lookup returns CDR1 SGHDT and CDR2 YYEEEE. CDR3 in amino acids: CASSLDKGRLAFF. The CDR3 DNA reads TGTGCCAGCAGCTTGGACAAGGGGAGGTTAGCTTTCTTT.

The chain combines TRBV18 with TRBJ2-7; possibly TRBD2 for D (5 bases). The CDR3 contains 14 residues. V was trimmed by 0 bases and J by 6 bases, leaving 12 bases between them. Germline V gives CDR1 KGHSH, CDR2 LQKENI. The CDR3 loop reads CASSPPFNAGEQYF. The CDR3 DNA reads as TGTGCCAGCTCACCACCGTTCAATGCGGGCGAGCAGTACTTC.

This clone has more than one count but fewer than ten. CDR3 in amino acids: CASSLPSGDLWYF. The CDR3 nucleotides read TGCGCCAGCAGCTTGCCTAGCGGGGATCTTTGGTACTTC. The rearrangement joins TRBV5-1 to TRBJ2-4; 9 bases agree with TRBD2. The CDR3 has 13 amino acids. Germline V gene lookup returns CDR1 SGHRS and CDR2 YFSETQ. J gave up 15 bases and V 1 base, and 8 bases lay outside the gene matches.

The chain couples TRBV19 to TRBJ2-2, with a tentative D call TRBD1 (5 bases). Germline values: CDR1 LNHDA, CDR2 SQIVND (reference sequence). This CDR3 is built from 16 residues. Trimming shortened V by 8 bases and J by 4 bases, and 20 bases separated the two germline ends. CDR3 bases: TGTGCCAGTTCAATCAAAGGGGCAGGCGGCACCGGGGAGCTGTTTTTT. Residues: CASSIKGAGGTGELFF.

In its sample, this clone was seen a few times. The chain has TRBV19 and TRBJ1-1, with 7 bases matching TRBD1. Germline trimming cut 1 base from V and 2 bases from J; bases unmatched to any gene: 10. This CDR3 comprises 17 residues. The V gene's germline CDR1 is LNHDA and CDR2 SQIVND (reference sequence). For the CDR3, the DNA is TGTGCCAGTAGTATAGGTAGGGGGCCCAGAGCCAACACTGAAGCTTTCTTT. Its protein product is CASSIGRGPRANTEAFF. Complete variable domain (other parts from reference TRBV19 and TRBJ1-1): DGGITQSPKYLFRKEGQNVTLSCEQNLNHDAMYWYRQDPGQGLRLIYYSQIVNDFQKGDIAEGYSVSREKKESFPLTVTSAQKNPTAFYLCASSIGRGPRANTEAFFGQGTRLTVV.

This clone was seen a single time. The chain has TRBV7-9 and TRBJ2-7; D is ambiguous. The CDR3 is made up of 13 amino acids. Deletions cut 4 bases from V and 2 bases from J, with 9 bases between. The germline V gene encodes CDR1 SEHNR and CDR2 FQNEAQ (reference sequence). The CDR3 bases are TGTGCCAGCAGCTCCCCTTCCCCCTACGAGCAGTACTTC. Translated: CASSSPSPYEQYF. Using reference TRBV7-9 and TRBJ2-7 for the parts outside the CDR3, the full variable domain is DTGVSQNPRHKITKRGQNVTFRCDPISEHNRLYWYRQTLGQGPEFLTYFQNEAQLEKSRLLSDRFSAERPKGSFSTLEIQRTEQGDSAMYLCASSSPSPYEQYFGPGTRLTVT.

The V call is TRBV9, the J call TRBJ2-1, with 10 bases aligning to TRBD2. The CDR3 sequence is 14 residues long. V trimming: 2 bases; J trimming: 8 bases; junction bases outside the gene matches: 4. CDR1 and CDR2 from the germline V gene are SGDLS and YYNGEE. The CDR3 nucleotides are TGTGCCAGCAGCGTTCTAGCGGGAGAGTATGAGCAGTTCTTC. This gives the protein CASSVLAGEYEQFF.

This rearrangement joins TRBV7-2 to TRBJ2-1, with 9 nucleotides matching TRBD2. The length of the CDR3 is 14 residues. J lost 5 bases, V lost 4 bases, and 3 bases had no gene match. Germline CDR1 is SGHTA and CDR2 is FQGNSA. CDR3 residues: CASSSSGVNNEQFF. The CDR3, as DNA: TGTGCCAGCAGCTCTAGCGGGGTGAACAATGAGCAGTTCTTC. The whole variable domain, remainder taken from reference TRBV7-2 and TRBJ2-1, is GAGVSQSPSNKVTEKGKDVELRCDPISGHTALYWYRQSLGQGLEFLIYFQGNSAPDKSGLPSDRFSAERTGGSVSTLTIQRTQQEDSAVYLCASSSSGVNNEQFFGPGTRLTVL.

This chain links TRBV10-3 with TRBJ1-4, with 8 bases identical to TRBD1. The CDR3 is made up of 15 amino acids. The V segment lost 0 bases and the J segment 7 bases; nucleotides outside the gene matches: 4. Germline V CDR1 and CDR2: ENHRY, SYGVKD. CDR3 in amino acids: CAISESVDRVEKLFF. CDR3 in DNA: TGTGCCATCAGTGAGTCGGTGGACAGGGTTGAAAAACTGTTTTTT.

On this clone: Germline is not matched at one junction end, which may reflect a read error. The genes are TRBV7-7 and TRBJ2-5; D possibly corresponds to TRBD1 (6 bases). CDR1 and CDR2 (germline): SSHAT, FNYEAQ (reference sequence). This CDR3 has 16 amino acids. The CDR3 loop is CASSLRGSGRQETQYF. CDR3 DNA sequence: TGTGCTAGCAGCTTAAGGGGGTCGGGCCGCCAAGAGACCCAGTACTTC.

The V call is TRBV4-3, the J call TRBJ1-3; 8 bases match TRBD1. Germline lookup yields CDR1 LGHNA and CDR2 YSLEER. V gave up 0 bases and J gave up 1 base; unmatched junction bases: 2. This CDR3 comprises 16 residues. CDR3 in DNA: TGCGCCAGCAGCCAAGATTACAGGGGGTCTGGAAACACCATATATTTT. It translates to CASSQDYRGSGNTIYF.

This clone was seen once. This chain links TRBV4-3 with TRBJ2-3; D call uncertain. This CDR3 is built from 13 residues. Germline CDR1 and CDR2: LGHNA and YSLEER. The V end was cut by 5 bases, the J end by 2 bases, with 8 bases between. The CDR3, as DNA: TGCGCCAGCAGCACTGGTAACACAGATACGCAGTATTTT. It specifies CASSTGNTDTQYF.

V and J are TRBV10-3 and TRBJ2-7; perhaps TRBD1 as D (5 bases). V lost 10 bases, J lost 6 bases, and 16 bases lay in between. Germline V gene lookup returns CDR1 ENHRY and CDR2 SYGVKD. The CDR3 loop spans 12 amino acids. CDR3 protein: CATASTAAEQYF. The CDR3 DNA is TGTGCCACTGCCTCGACAGCCGCCGAGCAGTACTTC.

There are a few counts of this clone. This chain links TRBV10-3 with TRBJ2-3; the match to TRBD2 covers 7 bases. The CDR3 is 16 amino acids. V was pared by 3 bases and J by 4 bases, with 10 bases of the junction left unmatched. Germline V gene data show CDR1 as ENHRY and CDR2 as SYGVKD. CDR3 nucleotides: TGTGCCATCAGTGATTTAATTCGGGGGGAATCAGATACGCAGTATTTT. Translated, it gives CAISDLIRGESDTQYF.

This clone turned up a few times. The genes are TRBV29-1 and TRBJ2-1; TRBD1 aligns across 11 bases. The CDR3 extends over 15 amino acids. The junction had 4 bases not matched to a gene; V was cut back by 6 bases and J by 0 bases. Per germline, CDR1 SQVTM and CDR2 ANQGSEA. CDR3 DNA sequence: TGCAGCGTAGGACAGGGGGCTGGCTCCTACAATGAGCAGTTCTTC. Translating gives CSVGQGAGSYNEQFF.

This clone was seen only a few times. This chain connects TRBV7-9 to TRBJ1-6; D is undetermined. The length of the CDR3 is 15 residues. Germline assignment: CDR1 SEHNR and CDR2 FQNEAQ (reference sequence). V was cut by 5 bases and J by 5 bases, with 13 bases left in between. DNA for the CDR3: TGTGCCAGCAGCCCCCAAGGAGGGAATAATTCACCCCTCCACTTT. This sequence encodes CASSPQGGNNSPLHF.

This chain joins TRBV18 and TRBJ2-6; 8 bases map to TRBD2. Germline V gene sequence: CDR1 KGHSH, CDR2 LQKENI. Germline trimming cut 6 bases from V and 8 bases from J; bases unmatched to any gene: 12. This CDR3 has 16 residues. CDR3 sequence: CASSNAGGEATNVLTF. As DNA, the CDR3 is TGTGCCAGCTCCAACGCGGGAGGCGAAGCGACCAACGTCCTGACTTTC.